This TCR beta chain was documented in a study of T cell repertoires in cytomegalovirus infection. Study-level information: Public TCR beta signatures provided an indication of both CMV infection and a matching HLA type. Study-level results: Carriage of CMV together with the relevant HLA was identifiable through cumulative public TCR beta family frequency. Clonotypes of TCR beta that were HLA-C-restricted and CMV-specific dominated the ex vivo response.

A few counts support this clonotype. The target antigen is unknown. A read error may produce the germline difference seen at one junction end. The CDR3 has 10 amino acids. TCRdb independently ran MiXCR on the reads; one entry per CDR3 protein. There are about 740,000 distinct CDR3 sequences in the sample; 35% to 40% occur only once, and around 3% lies in the top ten. The chain carries TRBV12-3 or TRBV12-4 and TRBJ2-1; 14 bases agree with TRBD2. This TCR was sampled from a human donor in good health (CMV status not recorded). Some clones in this sample may be carry-over from other donors' samples. Sequencing was performed on PBMCs. The DNA for the CDR3 is TGTGCCACGGGACTAGCGGGAGTGTCGTTC. Its protein is CATGLAGVSF.